This T cell receptor (beta chain) derives from a study of OX40 agonist ivuxolimab in advanced cancers. Points from the study as a whole: Partial responders at 0.1-3.0 mg/kg showed near-lowest clonal expansion.

CDR1 is SNHLY, CDR2 FYNNEI, per germline. V was pared by 8 bases and J by 2 bases, with 10 bases between. CDR3 length: 12 amino acids. Sequenced by immunoSEQ multiplex PCR; TCRdb stores in-frame clones only, minus some. The sample has approximately 44,000 clones; more than 75% are singletons. Points on this clone: Its cognate antigen is unknown.

The clonotype comes from an adult with an advanced solid tumor such as melanoma, head and neck, liver or kidney cancer. The sample consisted of CD4+ or CD8+ T cells sorted from blood, taken in a trial of the OX40 agonist ivuxolimab. V usage is TRBV2 and J usage is TRBJ2-7; D unresolved. The CDR3 reads CASGHTPYEQYF. The CDR3 DNA sequence: TGTGCCAGCGGGCACACCCCCTACGAGCAGTACTTC.